This T cell receptor (beta chain) was recorded in a study of blood T cells in healthy people across ages. With 3 bases removed from V and 5 bases from J, the gap between germline ends came to 10 bases. Germline V lookup: CDR1 SGHDN, CDR2 FVKESK. The CDR3 spans 14 residues. It was with a sample-barcoded 5' primer and a J-beta primer mix that a second PCR of roughly 7 to 11 cycles was run. A single record per CDR3 protein comes from TCRdb applying MiXCR to the 5' RACE reads. The sample lists more than 800,000 distinct CDR3 sequences; 29% were seen once. This clonotype was seen more than once but under ten times.

Sequenced sample: blood. The chain combines TRBV14 with TRBJ1-4; no clear D. The sequence derives from an elderly woman in good health. The chain's CDR3 is CASSHLNVNEKLFF. The DNA for the CDR3 is TGTGCCAGCAGCCACCTCAACGTGAATGAAAAACTGTTTTTT.